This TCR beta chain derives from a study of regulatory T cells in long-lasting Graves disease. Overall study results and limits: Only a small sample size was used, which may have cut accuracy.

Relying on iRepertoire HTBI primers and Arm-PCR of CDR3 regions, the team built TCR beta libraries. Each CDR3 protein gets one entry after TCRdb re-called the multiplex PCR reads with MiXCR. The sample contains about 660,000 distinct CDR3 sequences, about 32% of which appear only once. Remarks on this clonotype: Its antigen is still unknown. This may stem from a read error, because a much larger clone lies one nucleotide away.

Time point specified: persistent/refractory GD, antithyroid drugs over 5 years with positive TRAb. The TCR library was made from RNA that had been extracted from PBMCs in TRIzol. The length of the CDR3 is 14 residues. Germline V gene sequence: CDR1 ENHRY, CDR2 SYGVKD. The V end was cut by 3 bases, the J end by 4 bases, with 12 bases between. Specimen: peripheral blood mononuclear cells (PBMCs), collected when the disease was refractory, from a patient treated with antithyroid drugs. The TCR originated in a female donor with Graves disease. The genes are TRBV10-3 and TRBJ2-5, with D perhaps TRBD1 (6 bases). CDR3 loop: CAISDNRGSETQYF. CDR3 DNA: TGTGCCATCAGTGATAATAGGGGGTCAGAGACCCAGTACTTC.